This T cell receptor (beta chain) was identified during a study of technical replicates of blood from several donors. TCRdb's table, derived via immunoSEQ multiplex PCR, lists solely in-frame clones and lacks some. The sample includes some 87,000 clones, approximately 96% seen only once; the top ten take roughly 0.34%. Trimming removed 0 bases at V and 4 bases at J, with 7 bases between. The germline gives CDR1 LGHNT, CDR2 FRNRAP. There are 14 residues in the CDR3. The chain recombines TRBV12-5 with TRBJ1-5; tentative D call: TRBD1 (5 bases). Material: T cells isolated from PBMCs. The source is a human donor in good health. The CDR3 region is CASGLVKGNQPQHF. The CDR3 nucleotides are TGTGCTAGTGGTTTGGTTAAGGGGAATCAGCCCCAGCATTTT.